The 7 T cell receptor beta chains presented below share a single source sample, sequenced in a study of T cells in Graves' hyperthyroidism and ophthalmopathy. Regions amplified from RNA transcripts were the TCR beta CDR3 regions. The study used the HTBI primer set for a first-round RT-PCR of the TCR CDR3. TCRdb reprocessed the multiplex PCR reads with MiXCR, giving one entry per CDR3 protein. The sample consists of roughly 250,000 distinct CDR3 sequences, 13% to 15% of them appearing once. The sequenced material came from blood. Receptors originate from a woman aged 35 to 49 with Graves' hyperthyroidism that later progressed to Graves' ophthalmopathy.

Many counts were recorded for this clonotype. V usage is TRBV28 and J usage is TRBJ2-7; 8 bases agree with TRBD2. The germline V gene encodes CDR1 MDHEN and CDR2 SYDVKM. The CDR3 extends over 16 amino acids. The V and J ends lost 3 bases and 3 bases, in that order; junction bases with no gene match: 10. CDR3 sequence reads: CASSLTGLVSYYEQYF. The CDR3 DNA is TGTGCCAGCAGTTTGACGGGACTAGTGAGTTACTACGAGCAGTACTTC.

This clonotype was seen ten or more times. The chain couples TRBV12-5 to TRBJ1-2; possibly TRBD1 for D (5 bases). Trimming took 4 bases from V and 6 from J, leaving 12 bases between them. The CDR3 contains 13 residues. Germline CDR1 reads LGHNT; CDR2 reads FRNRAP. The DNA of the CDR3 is TGTGCTAGTGGTTCCGGGGACCCTGATGGCTACACCTTC. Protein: CASGSGDPDGYTF.

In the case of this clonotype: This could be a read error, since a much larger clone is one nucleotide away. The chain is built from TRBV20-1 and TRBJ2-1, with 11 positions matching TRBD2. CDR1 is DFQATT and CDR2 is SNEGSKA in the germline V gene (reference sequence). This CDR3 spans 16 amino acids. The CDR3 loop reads CSAPNLGLADYNEQSF. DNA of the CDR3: TGCAGTGCCCCGAATTTGGGACTAGCGGACTACAATGAGCAGTCCTTC.

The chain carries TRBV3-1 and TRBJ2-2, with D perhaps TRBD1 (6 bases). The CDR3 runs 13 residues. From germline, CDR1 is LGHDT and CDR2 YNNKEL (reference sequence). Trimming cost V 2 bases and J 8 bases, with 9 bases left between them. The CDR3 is CASSQQGSGELFF. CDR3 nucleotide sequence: TGTGCCAGCAGCCAACAGGGGTCAGGGGAGCTGTTTTTT.

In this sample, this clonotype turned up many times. The CDR3 loop is CASSPPGGTEQFF. The CDR3 region has the DNA TGTGCCAGCAGCCCACCGGGGGGTACGGAGCAGTTCTTC. The chain is built from TRBV11-2 and TRBJ2-1, with TRBD2 matching 7 bases. Trimming took 5 bases from V and 10 from J; bases not matched to a gene: 8. Germline V gives CDR1 SGHAT, CDR2 FQNNGV. This CDR3 has 13 residues.

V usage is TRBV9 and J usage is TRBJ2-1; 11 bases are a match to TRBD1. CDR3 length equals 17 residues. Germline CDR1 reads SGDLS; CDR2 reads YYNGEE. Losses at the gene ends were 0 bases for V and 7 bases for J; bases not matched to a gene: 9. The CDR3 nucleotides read TGTGCCAGCAGCGTAGCAACAACGGGACAGGGGGTAAATGAGCAGTTCTTC. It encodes CASSVATTGQGVNEQFF.

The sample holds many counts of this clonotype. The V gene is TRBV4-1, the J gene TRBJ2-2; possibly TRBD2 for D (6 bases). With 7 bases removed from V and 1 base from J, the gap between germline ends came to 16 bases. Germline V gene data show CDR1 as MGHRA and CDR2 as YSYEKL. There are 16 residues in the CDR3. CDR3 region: CASTNLRGGNTGELFF. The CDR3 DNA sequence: TGCGCCAGCACCAATCTTCGGGGAGGGAACACCGGGGAGCTGTTTTTT.